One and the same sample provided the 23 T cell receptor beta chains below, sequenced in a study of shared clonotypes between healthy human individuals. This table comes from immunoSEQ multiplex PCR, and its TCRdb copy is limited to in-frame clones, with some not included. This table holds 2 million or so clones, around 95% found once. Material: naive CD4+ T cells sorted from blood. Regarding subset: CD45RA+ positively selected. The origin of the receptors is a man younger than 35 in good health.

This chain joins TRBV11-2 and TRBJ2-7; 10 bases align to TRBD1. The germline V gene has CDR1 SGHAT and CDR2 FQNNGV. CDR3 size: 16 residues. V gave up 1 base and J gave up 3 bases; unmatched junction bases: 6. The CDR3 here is CASSLGGTGDNYEQYF. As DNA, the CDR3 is TGTGCCAGCAGCTTAGGGGGGACAGGGGACAACTACGAGCAGTACTTC.

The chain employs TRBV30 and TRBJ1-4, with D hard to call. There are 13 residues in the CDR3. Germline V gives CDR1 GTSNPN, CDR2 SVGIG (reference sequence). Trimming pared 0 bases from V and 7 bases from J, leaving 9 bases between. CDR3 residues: CAWSVHSGEKLFF. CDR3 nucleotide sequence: TGTGCCTGGAGTGTCCATAGTGGTGAAAAACTGTTTTTT.

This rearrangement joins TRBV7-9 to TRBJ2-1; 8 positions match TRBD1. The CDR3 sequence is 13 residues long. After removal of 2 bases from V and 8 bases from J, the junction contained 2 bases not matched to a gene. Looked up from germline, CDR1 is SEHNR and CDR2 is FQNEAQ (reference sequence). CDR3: CASSLQQGDEQFF. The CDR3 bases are TGTGCCAGCAGCTTACAACAGGGGGATGAGCAGTTCTTC.

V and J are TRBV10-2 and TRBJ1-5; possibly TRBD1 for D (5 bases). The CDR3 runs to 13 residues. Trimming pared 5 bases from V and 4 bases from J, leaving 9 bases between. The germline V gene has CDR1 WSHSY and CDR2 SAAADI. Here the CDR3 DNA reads TGCGCCAGCAGTTCACAGGAAAATCAGCCCCAGCATTTT. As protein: CASSSQENQPQHF.

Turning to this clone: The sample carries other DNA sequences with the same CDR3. CDR3 loop: CAWSVKGTDTQYF. CDR3 sequence (DNA): TGTGCCTGGAGTGTTAAGGGTACAGATACGCAGTATTTT. The rearrangement joins TRBV30 to TRBJ2-3; D is unresolved. Deletions cut 0 bases from V and 3 bases from J, with 7 bases between. CDR3 length: 13 amino acids. Germline CDR1 GTSNPN, CDR2 SVGIG (reference sequence).

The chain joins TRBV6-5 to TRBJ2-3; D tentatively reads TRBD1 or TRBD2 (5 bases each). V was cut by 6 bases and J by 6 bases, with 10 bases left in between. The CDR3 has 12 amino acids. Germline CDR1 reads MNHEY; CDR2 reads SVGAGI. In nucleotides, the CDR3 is TGTGCCAGCAGGGGACCGACGGATACGCAGTATTTT. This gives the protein CASRGPTDTQYF.

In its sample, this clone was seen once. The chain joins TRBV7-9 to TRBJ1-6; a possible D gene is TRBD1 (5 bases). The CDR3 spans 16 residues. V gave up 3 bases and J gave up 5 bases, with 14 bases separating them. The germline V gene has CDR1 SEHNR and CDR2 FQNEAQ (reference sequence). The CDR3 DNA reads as TGTGCCAGCAGCTTCGGGGCACTCCGAGATAATTCACCCCTCCACTTT. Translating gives CASSFGALRDNSPLHF.

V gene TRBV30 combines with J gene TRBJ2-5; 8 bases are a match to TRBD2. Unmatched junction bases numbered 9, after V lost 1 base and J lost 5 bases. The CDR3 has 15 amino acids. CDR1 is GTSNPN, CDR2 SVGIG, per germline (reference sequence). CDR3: CAWSDYSGARETQYF. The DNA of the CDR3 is TGTGCCTGGAGTGACTATAGCGGGGCCCGGGAGACCCAGTACTTC.

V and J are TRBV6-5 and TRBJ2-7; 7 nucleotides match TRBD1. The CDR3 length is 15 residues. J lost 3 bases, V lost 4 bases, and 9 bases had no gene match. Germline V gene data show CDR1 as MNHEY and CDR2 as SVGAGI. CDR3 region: CASSSPRTGNYEQYF. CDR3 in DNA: TGTGCCAGCAGTTCTCCCCGGACAGGAAACTACGAGCAGTACTTC.

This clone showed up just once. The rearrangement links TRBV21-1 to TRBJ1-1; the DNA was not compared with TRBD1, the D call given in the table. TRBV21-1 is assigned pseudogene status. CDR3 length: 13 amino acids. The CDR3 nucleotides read TGTGCCAGCCGATGGACAGCGAACACTGAAGCTTTCTTT. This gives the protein CASRWTANTEAFF.

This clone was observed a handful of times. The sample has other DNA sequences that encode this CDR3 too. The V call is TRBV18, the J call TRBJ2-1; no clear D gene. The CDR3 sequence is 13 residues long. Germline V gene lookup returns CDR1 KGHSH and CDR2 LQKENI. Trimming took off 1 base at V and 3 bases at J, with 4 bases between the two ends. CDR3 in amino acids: CASSPQGYNEQFF. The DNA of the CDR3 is TGTGCCAGCTCACCACAGGGCTACAATGAGCAGTTCTTC.

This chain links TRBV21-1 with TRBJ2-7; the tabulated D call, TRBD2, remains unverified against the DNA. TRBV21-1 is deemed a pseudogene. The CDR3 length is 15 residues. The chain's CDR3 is CASSKPAGLAYEQYF. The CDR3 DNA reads TGTGCCAGCAGCAAACCAGCGGGTTTGGCCTACGAGCAGTACTTC.

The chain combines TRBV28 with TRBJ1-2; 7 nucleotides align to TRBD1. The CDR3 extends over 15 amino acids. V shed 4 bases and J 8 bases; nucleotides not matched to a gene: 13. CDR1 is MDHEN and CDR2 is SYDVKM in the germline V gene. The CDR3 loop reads CASSSGQSLSKGYTF. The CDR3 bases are TGTGCCAGCAGTTCGGGACAGTCCTTGTCCAAGGGCTACACCTTC.

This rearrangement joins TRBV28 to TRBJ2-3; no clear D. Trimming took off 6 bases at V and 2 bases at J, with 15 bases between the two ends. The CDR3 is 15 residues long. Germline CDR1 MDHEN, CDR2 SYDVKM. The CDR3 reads CASSSPTTYTDTQYF. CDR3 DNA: TGTGCCAGCAGCAGCCCTACGACTTACACAGATACGCAGTATTTT.

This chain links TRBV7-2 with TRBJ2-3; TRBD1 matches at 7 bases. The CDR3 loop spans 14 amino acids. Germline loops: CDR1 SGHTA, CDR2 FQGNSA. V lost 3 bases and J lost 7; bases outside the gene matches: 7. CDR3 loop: CASSLPPTGYTQYF. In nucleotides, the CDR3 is TGTGCCAGCAGCTTGCCACCGACAGGGTATACGCAGTATTTT.

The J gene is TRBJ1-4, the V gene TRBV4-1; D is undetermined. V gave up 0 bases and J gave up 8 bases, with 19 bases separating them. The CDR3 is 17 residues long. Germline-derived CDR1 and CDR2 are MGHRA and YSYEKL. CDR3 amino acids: CASSQDAPRGGFEKLFF. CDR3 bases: TGCGCCAGCAGCCAAGATGCCCCCCGGGGAGGATTCGAAAAACTGTTTTTT.

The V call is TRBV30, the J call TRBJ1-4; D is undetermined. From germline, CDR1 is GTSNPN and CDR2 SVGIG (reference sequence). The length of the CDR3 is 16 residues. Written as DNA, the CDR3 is TGTGGCGCAAAGGGCGGAATCTCTGCAACTAATGAAAAACTGTTTTTT. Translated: CGAKGGISATNEKLFF. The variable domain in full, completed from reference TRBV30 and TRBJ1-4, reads SQTIHQWPATLVQPVGSPLSLECTVEGTSNPNLYWYRQAAGRGLQLLFYSVGIGQISSEVPQNLSASRPQDRQFILSSKKLLLSDSGFYLCGAKGGISATNEKLFFGSGTQLSVL.

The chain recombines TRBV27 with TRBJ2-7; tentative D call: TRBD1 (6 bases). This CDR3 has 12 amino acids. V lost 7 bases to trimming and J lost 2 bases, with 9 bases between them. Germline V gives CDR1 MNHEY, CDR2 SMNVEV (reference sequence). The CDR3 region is CASNRETYEQYF. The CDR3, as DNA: TGTGCCAGCAACAGGGAGACCTACGAGCAGTACTTC.

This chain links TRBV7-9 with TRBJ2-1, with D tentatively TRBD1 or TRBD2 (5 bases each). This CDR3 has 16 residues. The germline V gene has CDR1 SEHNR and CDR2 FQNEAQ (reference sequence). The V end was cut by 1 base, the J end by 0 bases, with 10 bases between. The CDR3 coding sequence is TGTGCCAGCAGCTTAGGAGGGGCTCGCTCCTACAATGAGCAGTTCTTC. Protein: CASSLGGARSYNEQFF.

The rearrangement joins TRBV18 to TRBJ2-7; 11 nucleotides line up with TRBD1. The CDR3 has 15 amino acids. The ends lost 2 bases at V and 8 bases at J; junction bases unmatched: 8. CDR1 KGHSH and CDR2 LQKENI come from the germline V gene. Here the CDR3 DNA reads TGTGCCAGCTCACCAGCGGGGACAGGGGGTACGCAGCAGTACTTC. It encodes CASSPAGTGGTQQYF.

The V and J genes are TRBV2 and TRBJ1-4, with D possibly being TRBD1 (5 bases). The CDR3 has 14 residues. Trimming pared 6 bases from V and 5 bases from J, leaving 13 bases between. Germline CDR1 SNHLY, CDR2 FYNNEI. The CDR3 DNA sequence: TGTGCCAGCAGGGGTATGACAGCGAATGAAAAACTGTTTTTT. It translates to CASRGMTANEKLFF.

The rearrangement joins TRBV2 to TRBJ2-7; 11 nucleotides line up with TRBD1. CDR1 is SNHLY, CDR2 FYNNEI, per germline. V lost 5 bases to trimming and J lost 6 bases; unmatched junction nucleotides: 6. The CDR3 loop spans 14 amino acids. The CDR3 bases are TGTGCCAGCAGTACCTTCGGACAGGGGGCCGAGCAGTACTTC. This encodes CASSTFGQGAEQYF.

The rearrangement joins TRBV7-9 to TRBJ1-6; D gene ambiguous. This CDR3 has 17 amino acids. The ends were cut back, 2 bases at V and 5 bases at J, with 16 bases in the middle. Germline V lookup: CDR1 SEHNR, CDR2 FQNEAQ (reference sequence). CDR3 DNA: TGTGCCAGCAGCTTATCCCTCACAGAAACCCATAATTCACCCCTCCACTTT. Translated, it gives CASSLSLTETHNSPLHF.